A single sample is the source of the 8 T cell receptor beta chains below, sequenced in a study of Tregs in tolerant kidney transplant recipients. Here immunoSEQ multiplex PCR was the method, and the copy in TCRdb shows in-frame clones only, minus some. Among tens of thousands of clones listed, nearly 98% were seen once. Here the sequenced sample was CD4+ T cells from blood, taken before the transplant. The origin of the receptors is a human donor who received a combined kidney and bone marrow transplant.

The CDR3 reads CASSLGGVRNTEAFF. CDR3 nucleotides: TGTGCCAGCAGCCTCGGCGGGGTTCGGAACACTGAAGCTTTCTTT. This chain links TRBV7-3 with TRBJ1-1; D unresolved. Per the germline V gene, CDR1 is SGHTA and CDR2 is FQGTGA. Trimming cost V 5 bases and J 1 base, with 14 bases left between them. CDR3 length: 15 amino acids.

The genes are TRBV20-1 and TRBJ2-5; D remains unclear. Trimming left V 5 bases short and J 5 bases short, with 9 bases between. Per germline, CDR1 DFQATT and CDR2 SNEGSKA (reference sequence). This CDR3 is built from 11 residues. DNA for the CDR3: TGCAGTGCTCCAGTTGTGGAGACCCAGTACTTC. This sequence encodes CSAPVVETQYF.

This chain uses TRBV10-3 with TRBJ1-3; no clear D. CDR3 length: 15 residues. The germline V gene encodes CDR1 ENHRY and CDR2 SYGVKD. With 0 bases removed from V and 7 bases from J, the gap between germline ends came to 13 bases. The CDR3 sequence is CAISESGRKRNTIYF. CDR3 bases: TGTGCCATCAGTGAGTCGGGGAGAAAGCGGAACACCATATATTTT.

This clone has just one count. CDR3 protein: CASSSQVPDTQYF. For the CDR3, the DNA is TGTGCCAGCAGCTCGCAGGTCCCAGATACGCAGTATTTT. This chain joins TRBV7-2 and TRBJ2-3; the D is unclear. V shed 4 bases and J shed 4 bases, with 9 bases lying between them. CDR3 size: 13 residues. CDR1 and CDR2 (germline): SGHTA, FQGNSA.

The chain joins TRBV5-6 to TRBJ2-3; TRBD1 might be the D (6 bases). Germline V CDR1 and CDR2: SGHDT, YYEEEE. V was shortened by 3 bases and J by 2 bases, with 13 bases between the two germline ends. The CDR3 length is 15 residues. The CDR3 bases are TGTGCCAGCAGCTCCCCAGGGGTTTTCACAGATACGCAGTATTTT. It encodes CASSSPGVFTDTQYF.

The chain couples TRBV30 to TRBJ2-7; 7 bases map to TRBD1. This CDR3 has 14 amino acids. The ends lost 2 bases at V and 4 bases at J; junction bases unmatched: 8. Germline CDR1 is GTSNPN and CDR2 is SVGIG (reference sequence). The CDR3 reads CAWSLRTGRYEQYF. The CDR3 DNA reads TGTGCCTGGAGTCTGAGGACAGGAAGGTACGAGCAGTACTTC.

The sample holds one count of this clone. This rearrangement joins TRBV5-4 to TRBJ2-1; a possible D gene is TRBD2 (5 bases). Germline loops: CDR1 SGHNT, CDR2 YYREEE (reference sequence). Between the trimmed V and J ends, which lost 4 bases and 4 bases, there was a span of 27 bases. There are 19 residues in the CDR3. The CDR3 protein is CASSQDYPSSFDLYNEQFF. In DNA, the CDR3 is TGTGCCAGCAGCCAAGACTATCCTAGCTCCTTCGACTTGTACAATGAGCAGTTCTTC.

The J gene is TRBJ1-2, the V gene TRBV5-6; possibly TRBD1 for D (6 bases). With 4 bases removed from V and 8 bases from J, the gap between germline ends came to 24 bases. Germline CDR1 reads SGHDT; CDR2 reads YYEEEE. The CDR3 spans 16 residues. The CDR3, as DNA: TGTGCCAGCAGCCCCCTAAACCCAACAGGGCATGGCGGCTACACCTTC. This gives the protein CASSPLNPTGHGGYTF.